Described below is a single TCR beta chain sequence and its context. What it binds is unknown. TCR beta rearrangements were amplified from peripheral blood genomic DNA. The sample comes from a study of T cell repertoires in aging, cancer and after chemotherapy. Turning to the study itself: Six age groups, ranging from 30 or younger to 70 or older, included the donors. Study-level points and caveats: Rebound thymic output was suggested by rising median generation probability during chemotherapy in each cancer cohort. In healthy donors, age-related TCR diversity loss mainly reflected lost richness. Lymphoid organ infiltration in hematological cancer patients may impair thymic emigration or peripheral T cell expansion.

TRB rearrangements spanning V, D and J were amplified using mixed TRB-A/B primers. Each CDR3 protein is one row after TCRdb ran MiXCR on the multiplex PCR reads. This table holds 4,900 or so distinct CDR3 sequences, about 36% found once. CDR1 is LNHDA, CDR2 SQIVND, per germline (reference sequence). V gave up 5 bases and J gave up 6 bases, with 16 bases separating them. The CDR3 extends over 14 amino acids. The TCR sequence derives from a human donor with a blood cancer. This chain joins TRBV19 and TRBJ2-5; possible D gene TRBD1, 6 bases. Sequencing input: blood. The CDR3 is CASSSGAWKKTQYF. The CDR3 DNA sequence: TGTGCCAGTAGTTCAGGGGCCTGGAAAAAGACCCAGTACTTC.